Listed below are T cell receptor beta chains from one sample, sequenced in a study of persistence of HIV-infected CD4 T cells. No antigen has been identified for these receptors. Sequenced by immunoSEQ multiplex PCR; TCRdb stores in-frame clones only, minus some. The sample comprises about 45,000 clones, about 90% of which are singletons, and 3.3% rests with the top ten. The material was CD4+ T cells sorted from PBMCs after approximately 19-hour stimulation, obtained from a patient who received antiretroviral therapy. These receptors were taken from an adult woman with HIV who was CMV-seropositive. Each CDR3 is given with its conserved first and last residue. The D gene is left open where the match is weak. The size entry is marked missing in some rows and otherwise reads once, few, many or a size class.

>NA|NA|TRBV6-2/TRBV6-3|TRBJ1-5|12
CASSSGLQPQHF
TGTGCCAGCAGTTCAGGGTTACAGCCCCAGCATTTT
>NA|NA|TRBV15|TRBJ1-1|17
CATSSTDSRLGGTEAFF
TGTGCCACCAGCAGCACAGACAGCCGTCTAGGGGGGACTGAAGCTTTCTTT
>NA|once|TRBV5-1|TRBJ1-1|14
CASSPWTANTEAFF
TGCGCCAGCAGCCCCTGGACGGCAAACACTGAAGCTTTCTTT
>TRBD2|once|TRBV2|TRBJ2-1|14
CASSVGLAGGEQFF
TGTGCCAGCAGTGTGGGACTAGCGGGGGGTGAGCAGTTCTTC
>NA|NA|TRBV11-3|TRBJ1-1|15
CASSLQGLMNTEAFF
TGTGCCAGCAGCTTACAGGGGCTCATGAACACTGAAGCTTTCTTT
>TRBD1|NA|TRBV3-1/TRBV3-2|TRBJ1-2|14
CASSTGQGSYGYTF
TGTGCCAGCAGCACGGGACAGGGATCCTATGGCTACACCTTC
>NA|NA|TRBV4-1|TRBJ1-3|18
CASSQLPGQGISGNTIYF
TGCGCCAGCAGCCAACTACCGGGACAAGGGATCTCTGGAAACACCATATATTTT
>TRBD2|NA|TRBV28|TRBJ2-7|17
CASSPITSGRLIRWQYF
TGTGCCAGCAGTCCCATAACTAGCGGGAGATTAATACGATGGCAGTACTTC
>NA|NA|TRBV7-2|TRBJ2-6|15
CASRSGGSGANVLTF
TGTGCCAGCAGGTCTGGGGGCTCTGGGGCCAACGTCCTGACTTTC
>NA|NA|TRBV10-1|TRBJ1-1|14
CASSTKAVGGKAFF
TGCGCCAGCAGTACCAAAGCCGTTGGGGGGAAAGCTTTCTTT
>NA|NA|TRBV12-5|TRBJ2-3|14
CASGFGQGPDTQYF
TGTGCTAGTGGTTTCGGGCAGGGCCCAGATACGCAGTATTTT
>NA|NA|TRBV28|TRBJ1-5|15
CASSSSPGDNQPQHF
TGTGCCAGCAGTTCGTCCCCGGGGGACAATCAGCCCCAGCATTTT
>TRBD1|NA|TRBV5-1|TRBJ1-2|15
CASSPGQGLNYGYTF
TGCGCCAGCAGCCCGGGACAGGGACTTAACTATGGCTACACCTTC
>NA|NA|TRBV18|TRBJ1-3|16
CASSPQPRTSGNTIYF
TGTGCCAGCTCACCACAGCCGCGAACCTCTGGAAACACCATATATTTT
>NA|NA|TRBV10-3|TRBJ2-5|14
CAIRAGQNQETQYF
TGTGCCATCAGGGCGGGACAGAACCAAGAGACCCAGTACTTC
>TRBD2|once|TRBV6-6|TRBJ2-1|15
CASSYRGEQVNEQFF
TGTGCCAGCAGTTACCGGGGGGAGCAGGTCAATGAGCAGTTCTTC
>NA|NA|TRBV5-4|TRBJ1-2|14
CASSWGTGNYGYTF
TGTGCCAGCAGCTGGGGGACGGGGAACTATGGCTACACCTTC
>NA|NA|TRBV6-5|TRBJ1-1|15
CASRSASDTYTEAFF
TGTGCCAGCAGGTCGGCCTCGGACACCTACACTGAAGCTTTCTTT
>NA|NA|TRBV6-1|TRBJ1-5|14
CASSESLYNQPQHF
TGTGCCAGCAGTGAAAGTCTTTACAATCAGCCCCAGCATTTT
>TRBD1|NA|TRBV28|TRBJ1-4|23
CASSPVKVLIFIIRTGGTEKLFF
TGTGCCAGCAGCCCCGTAAAAGTTTTAATTTTTATAATACGGACAGGGGGGACTGAAAAACTGTTTTTT
>TRBD1|NA|TRBV18|TRBJ1-5|13
CASSQEQGQPQHF
TGTGCCAGCTCCCAAGAACAGGGGCAGCCCCAGCATTTT
>NA|NA|TRBV3-1/TRBV3-2|TRBJ2-7|14
CASSQDTGGYEQYF
TGTGCCAGCAGCCAAGATACTGGCGGCTACGAGCAGTACTTC
>NA|once|TRBV24-1|TRBJ1-4|15
CATSERGSGSEKLFF
TGTGCCACCAGTGAGAGAGGGAGTGGTAGTGAAAAACTGTTTTTT
>NA|once|TRBV5-5|TRBJ2-2|16
CASSLFRQANTGELFF
TGTGCCAGCAGCTTGTTCCGACAGGCTAACACCGGGGAGCTGTTTTTT
>TRBD1|NA|TRBV19|TRBJ1-6|14
CASSNRGLNSPLHF
TGTGCCAGTAGCAACAGGGGGCTGAACTCACCCCTCCACTTT